This T cell receptor beta chain was profiled in a study of blood T cell repertoires in COVID-19. Turning to the study itself: Sites in the United States, Italy and Spain provided acute and convalescent COVID-19 samples. T cells, B-cell-depleted T cells, or PBMCs supplied cDNA or gDNA.

Authors' data handling: Estimated nucleated cell counts came from reference gene primer amplification. Sequencing was performed with immunoSEQ multiplex PCR; in TCRdb, only in-frame clones are kept and a portion is missing. That table supplies the V and J calls and clone size; D and trimming were determined from the DNA. This table holds approximately 250,000 clones, about 80% found once. The junction had 13 bases not matched to a gene; V was cut back by 5 bases and J by 5 bases. The CDR3 runs 18 residues. CDR1 LGHDT and CDR2 YNNKEL come from the germline V gene (reference sequence). The gene calls are TRBV3-1 (or the pseudogene TRBV3-2) and TRBJ2-1; 12 bases fit TRBD1. Source material: peripheral blood. This TCR came from a human donor in a cohort sampled during active COVID-19. The CDR3: CASSSVGPGQGANNEQFF. The CDR3 DNA is TGTGCCAGCAGCTCAGTCGGGCCGGGACAGGGGGCGAACAATGAGCAGTTCTTC.